A single sample gave rise to the 12 T cell receptor beta chains below, sequenced in a study of T-cell memory formation after mild COVID-19. Each CDR3 protein gets one entry after TCRdb re-called the 5' RACE reads with MiXCR. The data contain 110,000 or so distinct CDR3 sequences, roughly 19% of them singletons. What was sequenced was PBMCs or a T cell subset sorted from them (not recorded which). These receptors were collected from a man aged 18 to 35 who had mild COVID-19 (a few samples of this study predate the infection). Cell type and time point are not known.

V usage is TRBV6-5 and J usage is TRBJ1-5; a possible D gene is TRBD1 (5 bases). CDR3 length equals 14 residues. V was pared by 8 bases and J by 1 base, with 12 bases between. Germline V CDR1 and CDR2: MNHEY, SVGAGI. DNA of the CDR3: TGTGCCAGCCATACGGGGGGGAGCAATCAGCCCCAGCATTTT. It encodes CASHTGGSNQPQHF.

V gene TRBV13 combines with J gene TRBJ2-1, with 7 bases that match TRBD2. This CDR3 contains 16 residues. V lost 5 bases to trimming and J lost 5 bases; unmatched junction nucleotides: 12. CDR1 is PRHDT, CDR2 FYEKMQ, per germline (reference sequence). Here the CDR3 DNA reads TGTGCCAGCAGCCGGGGGGTAGCGGTTAATGACAATGAGCAGTTCTTC. Amino acids: CASSRGVAVNDNEQFF.

This clonotype was counted between two and nine times. CDR3 amino acids: CATRLGYEQYV. The CDR3 DNA reads TGTGCCACCAGGTTGGGTTACGAGCAGTACGTC. The J gene is TRBJ2-7, the V gene TRBV24-1; D remains ambiguous. From germline, CDR1 is KGHDR and CDR2 SFDVKD. V was pared by 7 bases and J by 4 bases, with 7 bases between. The CDR3 extends over 11 amino acids.

This clonotype qualifies as medium-sized. The J gene is TRBJ2-2, the V gene TRBV5-5; D may be TRBD1 (6 bases). The germline V gene has CDR1 SGHKS and CDR2 YYEKEE (reference sequence). This CDR3 has 15 amino acids. Trimming pared 0 bases from V and 6 bases from J, leaving 12 bases between. CDR3 DNA sequence: TGTGCCAGCAGCTTGGCTCCGGCAGGGGCCGGGGAGCTGTTTTTT. Encoded protein: CASSLAPAGAGELFF.

The J gene is TRBJ2-3, the V gene TRBV29-1; 7 bases match TRBD2. After removal of 7 bases from V and 2 bases from J, the junction contained 6 bases not matched to a gene. The CDR3 consists of 13 residues. The germline V gene has CDR1 SQVTM and CDR2 ANQGSEA. Here the CDR3 DNA reads TGCAGCGCCGAGCGGGGAAACACAGATACGCAGTATTTT. This codes for CSAERGNTDTQYF.

This clonotype turned up a few times. The chain uses TRBV5-1 and TRBJ2-7; D tentatively reads TRBD1 or TRBD2 (7 bases each). Trimming shortened V by 1 base and J by 7 bases, and 12 bases separated the two germline ends. Germline loops: CDR1 SGHRS, CDR2 YFSETQ. The CDR3 has 13 amino acids. In DNA form, the CDR3 reads TGCGCCAGCAGCTTGATCAGGGGGGGGGAGCAGTACGTC. It specifies CASSLIRGGEQYV.

This chain connects TRBV5-1 to TRBJ1-6; 7 bases are a match to TRBD1. J was trimmed by 4 bases and V by 4 bases; bases with no gene match: 11. The CDR3 extends over 17 amino acids. The germline V gene has CDR1 SGHRS and CDR2 YFSETQ. The DNA of the CDR3 is TGCGCCAGCAGCCAGACTCGGACAGGCGTTTATAATTCACCCCTCCACTTT. This codes for CASSQTRTGVYNSPLHF.

This clonotype was counted only a few times. The chain is built from TRBV7-8 and TRBJ2-1, with 8 bases fitting TRBD1. Trimming took 7 bases from V and 1 from J; bases not matched to a gene: 6. Per the germline V gene, CDR1 is SGHVS and CDR2 is FQNEAQ. This CDR3 has 15 amino acids. The CDR3 bases are TGTGCCAGCACCAGGACAGGGATGTCCTACAATGAGCAGTTCTTC. Translating it yields CASTRTGMSYNEQFF.

This chain connects TRBV7-2 to TRBJ1-1, with TRBD1 matching over 7 bases. Trimming removed 4 bases from V and 4 bases from J; junction bases left unmatched: 12. There are 16 residues in the CDR3. CDR1 is SGHTA and CDR2 is FQGNSA in the germline V gene. The chain's CDR3 is CASSSERTGTGTEAFF. CDR3 in DNA: TGTGCCAGCAGCTCAGAAAGGACAGGTACGGGCACTGAAGCTTTCTTT.

The V call is TRBV27, the J call TRBJ2-1; a weak D match, TRBD1 (6 bases). Trimming took 6 bases from V and 14 from J, leaving 20 bases between them. CDR3 size: 13 residues. Germline-derived CDR1 and CDR2 are MNHEY and SMNVEV (reference sequence). The CDR3 sequence: CASREQGGGFEFF. The CDR3 DNA is TGTGCCAGCAGAGAACAGGGTGGGGGTTTCGAGTTCTTC.

The V call is TRBV3-1, the J call TRBJ2-1, with TRBD2 matching 7 bases. The CDR3 runs 16 residues. Germline V CDR1 and CDR2: LGHDT, YNNKEL (reference sequence). The V and J ends lost 0 bases and 8 bases, in that order; junction bases with no gene match: 10. This chain's CDR3 is CASSQESGGFAHEQFF. The CDR3 DNA sequence: TGTGCCAGCAGCCAAGAGTCCGGGGGGTTTGCCCATGAGCAGTTCTTC.

This clonotype has just a few counts. The chain employs TRBV2 and TRBJ1-1; 7 bases fit TRBD1. V was clipped by 4 bases and J by 4 bases; unmatched bases: 6. Germline V CDR1 and CDR2: SNHLY, FYNNEI. The CDR3 is 14 amino acids. The CDR3 DNA reads as TGTGCCAGCAGTGCACAGGGACAGATCACTGAAGCTTTCTTT. Translated: CASSAQGQITEAFF.